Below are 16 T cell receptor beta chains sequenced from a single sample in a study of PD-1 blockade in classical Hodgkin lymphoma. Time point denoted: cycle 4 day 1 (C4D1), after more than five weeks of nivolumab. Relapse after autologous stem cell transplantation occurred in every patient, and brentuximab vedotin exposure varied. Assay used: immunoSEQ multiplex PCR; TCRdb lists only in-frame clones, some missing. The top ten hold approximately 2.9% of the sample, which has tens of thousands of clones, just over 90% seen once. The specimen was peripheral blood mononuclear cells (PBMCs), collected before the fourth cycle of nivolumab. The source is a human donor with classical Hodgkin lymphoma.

CDR3: CASSESGRGEKLFF. The CDR3 nucleotides are TGTGCCAGCAGTGAGTCAGGTAGAGGGGAAAAACTGTTTTTT. The V call is TRBV25-1, the J call TRBJ1-4; D is unclear. The V and J ends lost 3 bases and 8 bases respectively, with 13 bases between them. Germline CDR1 is MGHDK and CDR2 is SYGVNS. This CDR3 comprises 14 residues.

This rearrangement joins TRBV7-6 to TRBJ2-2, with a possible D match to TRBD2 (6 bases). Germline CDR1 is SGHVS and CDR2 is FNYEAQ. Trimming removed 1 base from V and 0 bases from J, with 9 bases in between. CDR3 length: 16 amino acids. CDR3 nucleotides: TGTGCCAGCAGCTTAGTTTCGGGGGCGAACACCGGGGAGCTGTTTTTT. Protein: CASSLVSGANTGELFF.

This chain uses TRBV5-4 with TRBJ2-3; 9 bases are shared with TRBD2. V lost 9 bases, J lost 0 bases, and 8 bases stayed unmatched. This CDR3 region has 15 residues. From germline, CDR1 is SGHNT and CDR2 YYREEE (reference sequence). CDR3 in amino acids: CATRPSGASTDTQYF. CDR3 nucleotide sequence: TGTGCCACCCGTCCTAGCGGGGCTAGCACAGATACGCAGTATTTT.

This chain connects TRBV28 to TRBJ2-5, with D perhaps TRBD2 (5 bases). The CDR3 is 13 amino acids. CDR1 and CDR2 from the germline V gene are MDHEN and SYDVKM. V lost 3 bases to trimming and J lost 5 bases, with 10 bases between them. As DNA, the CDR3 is TGTGCCAGCAGTTTCGGACTGATCGAGACCCAGTACTTC. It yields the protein CASSFGLIETQYF.

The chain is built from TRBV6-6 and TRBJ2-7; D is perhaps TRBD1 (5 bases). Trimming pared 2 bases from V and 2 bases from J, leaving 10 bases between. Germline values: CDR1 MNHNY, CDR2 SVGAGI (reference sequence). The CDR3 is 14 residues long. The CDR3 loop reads CASSYGHGTYEQYF. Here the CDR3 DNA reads TGTGCCAGCAGTTACGGACACGGAACCTACGAGCAGTACTTC.

The DNA of the CDR3 is TGTGCCAGCAGTTCTCGTTCTAGCGGGAGCCAAGAGACCCAGTACTTC. Encoded protein: CASSSRSSGSQETQYF. The chain employs TRBV27 and TRBJ2-5; 10 bases map to TRBD2. The J segment lost 1 base and the V segment lost 4 bases, leaving 6 bases of the junction unmatched. CDR1 and CDR2 from the germline V gene are MNHEY and SMNVEV (reference sequence). This CDR3 has 16 residues.

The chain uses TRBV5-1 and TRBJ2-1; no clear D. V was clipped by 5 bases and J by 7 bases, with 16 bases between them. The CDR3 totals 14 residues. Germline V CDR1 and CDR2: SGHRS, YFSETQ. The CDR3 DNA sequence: TGCGCCAGCAGTGCTTGGGAAGGGTTTAATGAGCAGTTCTTC. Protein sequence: CASSAWEGFNEQFF.

The CDR3 loop is CASRRTSTDTQYF. The CDR3 DNA follows: TGTGCCAGTAGAAGGACTAGCACAGATACGCAGTATTTT. This chain joins TRBV19 and TRBJ2-3; D may be TRBD2 (5 bases). Trimming pared 6 bases from V and 0 bases from J, leaving 7 bases between. This CDR3 spans 13 amino acids. Germline-derived CDR1 and CDR2 are LNHDA and SQIVND (reference sequence).

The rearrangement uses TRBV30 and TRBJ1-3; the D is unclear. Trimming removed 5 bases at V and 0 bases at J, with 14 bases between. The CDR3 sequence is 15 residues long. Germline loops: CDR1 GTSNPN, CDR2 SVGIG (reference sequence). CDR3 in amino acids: CAWCPSLPSGNTIYF. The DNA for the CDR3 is TGTGCCTGGTGTCCCTCCCTCCCCTCTGGAAACACCATATATTTT.

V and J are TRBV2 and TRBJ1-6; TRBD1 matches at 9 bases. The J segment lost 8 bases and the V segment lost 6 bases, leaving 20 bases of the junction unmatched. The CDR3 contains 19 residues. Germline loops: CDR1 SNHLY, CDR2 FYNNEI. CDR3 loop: CASRGRQDRGLSWDSPLHF. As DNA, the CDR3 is TGTGCCAGCAGGGGAAGACAGGACAGGGGTCTAAGTTGGGATTCACCCCTCCACTTT.

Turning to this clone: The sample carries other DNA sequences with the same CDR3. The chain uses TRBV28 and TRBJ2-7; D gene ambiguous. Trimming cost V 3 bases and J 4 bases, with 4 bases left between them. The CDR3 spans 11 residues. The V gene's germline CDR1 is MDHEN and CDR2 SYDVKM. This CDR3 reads CASSFSYEQYF. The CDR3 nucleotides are TGTGCCAGCAGTTTTAGTTACGAGCAGTACTTC.

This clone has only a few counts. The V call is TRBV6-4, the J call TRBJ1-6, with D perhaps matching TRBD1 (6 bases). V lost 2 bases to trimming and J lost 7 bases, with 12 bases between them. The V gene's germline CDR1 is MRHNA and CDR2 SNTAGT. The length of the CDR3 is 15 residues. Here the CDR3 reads CASSDGGAGNSPLHF. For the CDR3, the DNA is TGTGCCAGCAGTGACGGGGGCGCGGGCAATTCACCCCTCCACTTT.

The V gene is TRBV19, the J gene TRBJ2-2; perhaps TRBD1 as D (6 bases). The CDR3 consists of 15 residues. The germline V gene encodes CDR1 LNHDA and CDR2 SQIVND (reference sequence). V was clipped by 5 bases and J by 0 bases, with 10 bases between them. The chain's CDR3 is CASSWGTTNTGELFF. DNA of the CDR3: TGTGCCAGTAGTTGGGGGACAACGAACACCGGGGAGCTGTTTTTT.

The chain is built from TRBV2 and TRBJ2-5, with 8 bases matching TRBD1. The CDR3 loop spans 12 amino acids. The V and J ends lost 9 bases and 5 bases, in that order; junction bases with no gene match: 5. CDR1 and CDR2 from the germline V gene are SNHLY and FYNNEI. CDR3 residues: CARTGEEETQYF. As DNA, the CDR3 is TGTGCCAGGACAGGGGAGGAGGAGACCCAGTACTTC.

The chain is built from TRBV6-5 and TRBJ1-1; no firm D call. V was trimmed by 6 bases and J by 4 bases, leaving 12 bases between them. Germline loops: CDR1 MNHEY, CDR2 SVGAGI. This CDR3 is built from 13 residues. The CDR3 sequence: CASSRDQTTEAFF. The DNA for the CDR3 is TGTGCCAGCAGCCGAGACCAGACCACTGAAGCTTTCTTT.

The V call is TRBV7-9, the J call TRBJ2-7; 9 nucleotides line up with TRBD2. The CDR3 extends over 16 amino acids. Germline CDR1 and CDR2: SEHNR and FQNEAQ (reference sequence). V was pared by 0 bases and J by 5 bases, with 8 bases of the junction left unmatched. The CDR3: CASSLALSGGGHEQYF. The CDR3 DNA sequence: TGTGCCAGCAGCTTAGCGCTTAGCGGGGGAGGTCACGAGCAGTACTTC. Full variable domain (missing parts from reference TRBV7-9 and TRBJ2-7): DTGVSQNPRHKITKRGQNVTFRCDPISEHNRLYWYRQTLGQGPEFLTYFQNEAQLEKSRLLSDRFSAERPKGSFSTLEIQRTEQGDSAMYLCASSLALSGGGHEQYFGPGTRLTVT.